The sequence of this T cell receptor (beta chain) was determined in a study of siplizumab effects on memory and regulatory T cells. Study findings and constraints: The diversity of naive T cells seemed greater than that of memory cells, and their alloresponse contribution seemed major. On average, less than 75% of mappable alloreactive CD4+ clones were Treg-derived under siplizumab, against 25% to 30% in controls. Naive or memory phenotype assignment was not possible for roughly 75-95% of proliferating CD4+ or CD8+ clones.

V lost 4 bases, J lost 6 bases, and 9 bases stayed unmatched. Per germline, CDR1 LNHDA and CDR2 SQIVND (reference sequence). The CDR3 runs 15 residues. Produced via immunoSEQ multiplex PCR; TCRdb's table is partial and in-frame only. The sample includes tens of thousands of clones, approximately 97% of them seen just once. A note on this clone: The antigen remains unidentified.

Sample: naive CD4+ T cells sorted from blood. V is TRBV19 and J is TRBJ1-5; 7 bases line up with TRBD1. The sequence was collected from a human donor in good health. This CDR3 is CASSRLGQWGQPQHF. The CDR3 DNA follows: TGTGCCAGTAGTAGGTTGGGACAGTGGGGTCAGCCCCAGCATTTT. Looking up the rest from reference TRBV19 and TRBJ1-5 gives the full variable domain: DGGITQSPKYLFRKEGQNVTLSCEQNLNHDAMYWYRQDPGQGLRLIYYSQIVNDFQKGDIAEGYSVSREKKESFPLTVTSAQKNPTAFYLCASSRLGQWGQPQHFGDGTRLSIL.